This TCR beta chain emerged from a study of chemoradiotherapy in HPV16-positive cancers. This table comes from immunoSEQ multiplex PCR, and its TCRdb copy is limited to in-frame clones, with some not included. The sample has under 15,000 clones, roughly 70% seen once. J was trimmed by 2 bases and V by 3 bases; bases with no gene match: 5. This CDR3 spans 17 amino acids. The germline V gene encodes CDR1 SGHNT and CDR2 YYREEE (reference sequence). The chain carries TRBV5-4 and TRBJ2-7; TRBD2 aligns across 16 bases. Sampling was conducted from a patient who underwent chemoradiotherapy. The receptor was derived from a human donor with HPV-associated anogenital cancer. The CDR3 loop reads CASSSGTSGRGTYEQYF. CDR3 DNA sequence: TGTGCCAGCAGCTCTGGGACTAGCGGGAGGGGAACCTACGAGCAGTACTTC.